A selection of T cell receptor beta chains follows, all from one sample in a study of T cell repertoires in aging, cancer and after chemotherapy. One entry per CDR3 protein, called by TCRdb with MiXCR from the multiplex PCR reads. The repertoire consists of fewer than 20,000 distinct CDR3 sequences, with about 50% occurring once and the leading ten covering under 12%. The sequencing input was blood. The receptors originated from a human donor in good health. Both conserved end residues are part of each CDR3. A D gene is named only where the DNA matches it firmly. Rows give clone size only sometimes, using once, few, many, or a class for an expanded clone.

clone_size d_call j_call v_call cdr3_aa cdr3_nt
. . TRBJ2-5 TRBV19 CASTIPGERRETQYF TGTGCCAGTACCATACCAGGAGAGCGCCGCGAGACCCAGTACTTC
once TRBD1 TRBJ2-3 TRBV15 CATSRGGQVTDTQYF TGTGCCACCAGCAGAGGGGGACAGGTAACAGATACGCAGTATTTT
few TRBD1 TRBJ2-7 TRBV19 CASQNRGAYEQYF TGTGCCAGTCAAAACAGGGGAGCCTACGAGCAGTACTTC
few TRBD1 TRBJ1-6 TRBV29-1 CSVEDQGQGMNSPLHF TGCAGCGTTGAAGATCAAGGACAGGGAATGAATTCACCCCTCCACTTT
medium-sized TRBD2 TRBJ2-7 TRBV29-1 CSVDPSGRGEQYF TGCAGCGTTGACCCCAGCGGGAGGGGGGAGCAGTACTTC
medium-sized . TRBJ2-1 TRBV29-1 CSVEPVNEQFF TGCAGCGTCGAGCCGGTCAATGAGCAGTTCTTC
. . TRBJ1-1 TRBV5-5 CASSFLLDTEAFF TGTGCCAGCAGCTTTTTGTTGGACACTGAAGCTTTCTTT
few TRBD2 TRBJ2-5 TRBV19 CATSGLARETQYF TGTGCCACCTCCGGACTAGCTAGGGAGACCCAGTACTTC
. . TRBJ2-7 TRBV19 CASSTSGQHYEQYF TGTGCCAGTAGTACCTCGGGGCAGCACTACGAGCAGTACTTC
. TRBD1 TRBJ1-4 TRBV5-4 CASSRGTALNEKLFF TGTGCCAGCAGCCGTGGGACAGCTCTTAATGAAAAACTGTTTTTT
few . TRBJ1-1 TRBV6-1 CASSEALGGNTEAFF TGTGCCAGCAGTGAAGCGCTGGGGGGGAACACTGAAGCTTTCTTT
. . TRBJ2-7 TRBV5-6 CASSPSYEQYF TGTGCCAGCAGCCCCTCCTACGAGCAGTACTTC
medium-sized . TRBJ1-2 TRBV29-1 CSVWTLGDGYTF TGCAGCGTTTGGACGTTAGGCGATGGCTACACCTTC
. . TRBJ1-2 TRBV12-3/TRBV12-4 CASSPQLRAGYTF TGTGCCAGCAGCCCGCAGCTCAGGGCTGGCTACACCTTC
. . TRBJ2-7 TRBV19 CASSLSGSSYEQYF TGTGCCAGTAGTTTGTCGGGAAGCTCCTACGAGCAGTACTTC
. TRBD1 TRBJ1-5 TRBV18 CASSADRGGNQPQHF TGTGCCAGCTCGGCCGACAGGGGTGGCAATCAGCCCCAGCATTTT
. TRBD1 TRBJ1-2 TRBV6-6 CASSPGQGLSGYTF TGTGCCAGCAGCCCAGGACAGGGACTGAGTGGCTACACCTTC
. TRBD1 TRBJ1-6 TRBV5-5 CASHDRGGSNSPLHF TGTGCCAGCCATGACAGGGGAGGAAGTAATTCACCCCTCCACTTT
medium-sized . TRBJ2-2 TRBV5-1 CASSLVGGNTGELFF TGCGCCAGCAGCTTGGTAGGAGGGAACACCGGGGAGCTGTTTTTT
. TRBD2 TRBJ2-1 TRBV18 CASSPRGGRGYNEQFF TGTGCCAGCTCACCTCGGGGGGGAAGAGGTTATAATGAGCAGTTCTTC
. . TRBJ2-5 TRBV19 CASSIGVQETQYF TGTGCCAGTAGTATAGGAGTCCAAGAGACCCAGTACTTC
. . TRBJ2-2 TRBV27 CATSGARETGSGELFF TGTGCCACCTCAGGGGCAAGGGAAACAGGGTCGGGGGAGCTGTTTTTT
. . TRBJ2-3 TRBV27 CASSRSTDTQYF TGTGCCAGCAGTCGCAGCACAGATACGCAGTATTTT
. TRBD2 TRBJ2-3 TRBV7-6 CASSLVRGGTDTQYF TGTGCCAGCAGCTTAGTCCGGGGAGGGACAGATACGCAGTATTTT
. . TRBJ2-5 TRBV12-3/TRBV12-4 CASSLQETQYF TGTGCCAGCAGTCTCCAAGAGACCCAGTACTTC
. TRBD1 TRBJ2-3 TRBV19 CASSIPGGADTQYF TGTGCCAGTAGTATCCCAGGGGGCGCAGATACGCAGTATTTT
. . TRBJ2-1 TRBV5-5 CASSLGGLRNEQFF TGTGCCAGCAGCTTGGGGGGACTCCGGAATGAGCAGTTCTTC
. . TRBJ2-7 TRBV6-5 CATGQGSYEQYF TGTGCCACAGGACAAGGGTCCTACGAGCAGTACTTC
medium-sized . TRBJ2-3 TRBV29-1 CSVGGTPADTDTQYF TGCAGCGTTGGCGGCACCCCGGCCGACACAGATACGCAGTATTTT
. TRBD1 TRBJ2-5 TRBV5-6 CASRDTGGRETQYF TGTGCCAGCAGGGATACAGGGGGCAGGGAGACCCAGTACTTC
. TRBD2 TRBJ2-5 TRBV15 CATSTSSGRAGETQYF TGTGCCACCAGCACGTCTAGCGGGAGGGCCGGAGAGACCCAGTACTTC
medium-sized TRBD1 TRBJ1-1 TRBV19 CASAGQANTEAFF TGTGCCAGTGCCGGACAGGCCAACACTGAAGCTTTCTTT
. . TRBJ2-1 TRBV7-2 CASSFGQLTYNEQFF TGTGCCAGCAGCTTCGGACAGTTGACCTACAATGAGCAGTTCTTC
. . TRBJ1-5 TRBV27 CASSPQQVTYSNQPQHF TGTGCCAGCAGTCCTCAACAGGTTACTTATAGCAATCAGCCCCAGCATTTT
few TRBD1 TRBJ1-1 TRBV19 CASSFTGGYTEAFF TGTGCCAGTAGTTTTACAGGGGGCTATACTGAAGCTTTCTTT
. TRBD1 TRBJ2-3 TRBV29-1 CSVDDRDRGRTDTQYF TGCAGCGTTGATGATCGGGACAGGGGGAGAACAGATACGCAGTATTTT
. TRBD1 TRBJ1-6 TRBV30 CARAGTGNSPLHF TGTGCCCGCGCCGGGACAGGGAATTCACCCCTCCACTTT
. . TRBJ2-5 TRBV18 CASSPPPYGETQYF TGTGCCAGCTCACCCCCGCCCTATGGGGAGACCCAGTACTTC
. TRBD1 TRBJ2-5 TRBV6-5 CASSDRAETQYF TGTGCCAGCAGCGACAGGGCAGAGACCCAGTACTTC
medium-sized TRBD2 TRBJ2-2 TRBV6-1 CASSDTSGSSGELFF TGTGCCAGCAGTGATACTAGCGGGAGCTCCGGGGAGCTGTTTTTT
. . TRBJ2-6 TRBV12-3/TRBV12-4 CASSPRRLGANVLTF TGTGCCAGCAGCCCTAGGCGCCTCGGGGCCAACGTCCTGACTTTC
. . TRBJ2-2 TRBV4-3 CASSKNSNTGELFF TGCGCCAGCAGCAAAAACTCGAACACCGGGGAGCTGTTTTTT
. TRBD1 TRBJ1-2 TRBV18 CASSQDRAGGYTF TGTGCCAGCTCCCAGGACAGGGCGGGCGGCTACACCTTT
. TRBD2 TRBJ2-1 TRBV5-1 CASSLEGSSGNEQFF TGCGCCAGCAGCTTAGAGGGATCTAGCGGGAACGAGCAGTTCTTC
. TRBD2 TRBJ2-1 TRBV7-6 CASTPGTSGSNNVNEQFF TGTGCCAGCACCCCTGGGACTAGCGGGAGTAATAATGTCAATGAGCAGTTCTTC
. . TRBJ2-3 TRBV5-6 CASGTLRGRTTDTQYF TGTGCCAGCGGAACGCTACGGGGCAGGACCACAGATACGCAGTATTTT
. . TRBJ2-2 TRBV24-1 CATSDSRTRRSNTGELFF TGTGCCACCAGTGATTCCCGGACCAGGCGTTCGAACACCGGGGAGCTGTTTTTT